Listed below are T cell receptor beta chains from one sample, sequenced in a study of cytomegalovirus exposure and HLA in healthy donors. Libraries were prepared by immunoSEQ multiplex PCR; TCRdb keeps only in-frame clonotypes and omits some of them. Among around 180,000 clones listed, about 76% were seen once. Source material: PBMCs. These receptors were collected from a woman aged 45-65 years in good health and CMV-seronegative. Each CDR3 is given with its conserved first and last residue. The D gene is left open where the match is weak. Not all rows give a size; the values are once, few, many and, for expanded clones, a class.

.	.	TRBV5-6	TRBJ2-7	TGTGCCAGCAGCTTCGGCAGGGAGGTTTACGAGCAGTACTTC	CASSFGREVYEQYF
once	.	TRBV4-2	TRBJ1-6	TGTGCCAGCAGCCAAGGATCGGGGAATCATTCACCCCTCCACTTT	CASSQGSGNHSPLHF
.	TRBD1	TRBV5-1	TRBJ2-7	TGCGCCAGCAGCTCGGGACAGGGGGCGGTCGAGCAGTACTTC	CASSSGQGAVEQYF
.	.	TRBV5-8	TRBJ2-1	TGTGCCAGCAGCTCATTAGCAATGAGCAATGAGCAGTTCTTC	CASSSLAMSNEQFF
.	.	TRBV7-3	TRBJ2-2	TGTGCCAGCAGCTTAACGGGGCAACCGAACACCGGGGAGCTGTTTTTT	CASSLTGQPNTGELFF
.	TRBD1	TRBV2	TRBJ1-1	TGTGCCAGCAGTGAACGGGACAGGGGGCGTTTCACTGAAGCTTTCTTT	CASSERDRGRFTEAFF
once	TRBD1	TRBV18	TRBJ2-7	TGTGCCAGCTCACCTCTCTCCGGGACAGGGCCCTACGAGCAGTACTTC	CASSPLSGTGPYEQYF
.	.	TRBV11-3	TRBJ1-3	TGTGCCAGCAGCTTAGACCACAGCTCTGGAAACACCATATATTTT	CASSLDHSSGNTIYF
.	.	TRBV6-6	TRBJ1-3	TGTGCCACCGGAGTTACGACAGCCGGAAACACCATATATTTT	CATGVTTAGNTIYF
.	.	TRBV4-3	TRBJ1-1	TGCGCCAGCAGCCAAGTTGTACAGGCTAACACTGAAGCTTTCTTT	CASSQVVQANTEAFF
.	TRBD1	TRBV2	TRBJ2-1	TGTGCCAGCATAATAACAGGGGTAGGCAATGAGCAGTTCTTC	CASIITGVGNEQFF
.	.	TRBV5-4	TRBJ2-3	TGTGCCAGCAGCCCGGGATTACCAGATACGCAGTATTTT	CASSPGLPDTQYF
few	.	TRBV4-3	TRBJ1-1	TGCGCCAGCAGCCAATACCGATACAGCGGGGAAAAGAACACTGAAGCTTTCTTT	CASSQYRYSGEKNTEAFF
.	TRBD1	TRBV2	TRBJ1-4	TGTGCCAGCAGTGAAAATAGGGCAGGGGGCAAAATAACTAATGAAAAACTGTTTTTT	CASSENRAGGKITNEKLFF
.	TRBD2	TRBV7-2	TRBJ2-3	TGTGCCAGCAGCTCGAGACTAGCGGGAGTAGGCGGTACGCAGTATTTT	CASSSRLAGVGGTQYF
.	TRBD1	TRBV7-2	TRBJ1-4	TGTGCCAGCAGCTCGACAGGGGGGCGGGAAAAACTGTTTTTT	CASSSTGGREKLFF
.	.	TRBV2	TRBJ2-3	TGTGCCAGCAGCGCACCGGTCCCCCGGGCAGATACGCAGTATTTT	CASSAPVPRADTQYF
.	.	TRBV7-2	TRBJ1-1	TGTGCCAGCAGCTCTGGCGGGGTTCCCACTGAAGCTTTCTTT	CASSSGGVPTEAFF
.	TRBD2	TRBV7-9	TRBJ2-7	TGTGCCAGCAGCCGGGTGGGTAGCGGGAGATTTGGCGAGCAGTACTTC	CASSRVGSGRFGEQYF
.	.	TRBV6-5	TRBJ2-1	TGTGCCAGCAGTTACTCTTTCGGGTCCAACAATGAGCAGTTCTTC	CASSYSFGSNNEQFF
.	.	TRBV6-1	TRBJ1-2	TGTGCCAGCAGTGAAAACGGAGGGTGGGGCAGTGTCTATGGCTACACCTTC	CASSENGGWGSVYGYTF
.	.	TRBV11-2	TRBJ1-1	TGTGCCAGCAGCCGTGTGCGGGCCGCTATAGCTGAAGCTTTCTTT	CASSRVRAAIAEAFF
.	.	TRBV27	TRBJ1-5	TGTGCCAGCAGAGCGTCGGGACACAGAAATCAGCCCCAGCATTTT	CASRASGHRNQPQHF
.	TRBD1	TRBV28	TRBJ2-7	TGTGCCAGCAGTTTAGAGACGGCGGGGACAGGTGTGGACGAGCAGTACTTC	CASSLETAGTGVDEQYF
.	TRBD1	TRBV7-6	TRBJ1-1	TGTGCCAGCAGCACCTCGACAGGGATCAATGAAGCTTTCTTT	CASSTSTGINEAFF
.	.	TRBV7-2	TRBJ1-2	TGTGCCAGCAGCCCTCCGACAAAACCCGGCACCTTC	CASSPPTKPGTF
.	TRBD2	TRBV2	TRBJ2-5	TGTGCCAGCAGTCCGCTAGCGGGCTGGTTGGAGACCCAGTACTTC	CASSPLAGWLETQYF
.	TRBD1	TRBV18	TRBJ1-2	TGTGCCAGCTCACCACCGGCAGGGGGCAATGGCTACACCTTC	CASSPPAGGNGYTF
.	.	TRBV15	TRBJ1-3	TGTGCCACCAGCAGAGATCACGCGGGCTCTGGAAACACCATATATTTT	CATSRDHAGSGNTIYF
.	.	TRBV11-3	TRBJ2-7	TGTGCCAGCAGCTTAGGGGGGACACCCTCCTACGAGCAGTACTTC	CASSLGGTPSYEQYF
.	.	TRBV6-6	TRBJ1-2	TGTGCCAGCAGTTACACTGGGGGCAACTATGGCTACACCTTC	CASSYTGGNYGYTF
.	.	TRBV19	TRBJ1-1	TGTGCCAGTCGTGTTGGAGCGACGGAAGCTTTCTTT	CASRVGATEAFF
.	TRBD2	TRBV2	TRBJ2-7	TGTGCCAGCAGGGGAGGGCCGTACGAGCAGTACTTC	CASRGGPYEQYF
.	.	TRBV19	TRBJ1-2	TGTGCCAGTACCACTGGACAGTACTATGGCTACACCTTC	CASTTGQYYGYTF
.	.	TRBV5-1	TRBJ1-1	TGCGCCAGCAGCGAGGTCGGCACTGAAGCTTTCTTT	CASSEVGTEAFF
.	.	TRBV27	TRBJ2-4	TGTGCCAGCAGTCCAGGGGGGACCTTAGCCAAAAACATTCAGTACTTC	CASSPGGTLAKNIQYF
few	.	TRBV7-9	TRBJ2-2	TGTGCCAGCAGCTTTTCGAGGGCTTGGAACACCGGGGAGCTGTTTTTT	CASSFSRAWNTGELFF
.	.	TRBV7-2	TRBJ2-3	TGTGCCAGCAGCTTAGACCGGGATACGCAGTATTTT	CASSLDRDTQYF
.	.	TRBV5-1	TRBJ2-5	TGCGCCAGCAGCTTGGTGACAGTCCAAGAGACCCAGTACTTC	CASSLVTVQETQYF
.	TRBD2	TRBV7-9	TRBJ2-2	TGTGCCAGCAGCACTAGCGGGAGTGTCGGGGAGCTGTTTTTT	CASSTSGSVGELFF
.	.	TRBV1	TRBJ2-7	TGCACCAGCAGCCAAGATCTTGGCGGCTCCTACGAGCAGTACTTC	CTSSQDLGGSYEQYF
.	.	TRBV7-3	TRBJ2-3	TGTGCCAGCAGCTTAATAGGACTCCACACAGATACGCAGTATTTT	CASSLIGLHTDTQYF
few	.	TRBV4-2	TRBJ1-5	TGTGCCAGCAGCCAATTAAGCAATCAGCCCCAGCATTTT	CASSQLSNQPQHF
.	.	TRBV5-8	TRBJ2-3	TGTGCCAGCAGCTTGGCCCTGTCGACACGCACAGATACGCAGTATTTT	CASSLALSTRTDTQYF
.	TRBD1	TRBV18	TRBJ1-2	TGTGCCAGCTCTCCAACCGGGACAGGGGAAGGCTACACCTTC	CASSPTGTGEGYTF
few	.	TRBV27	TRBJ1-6	TGTGCCAGCAGTTTGGAGAATCACCTTAATTCACCCCTCCACTTT	CASSLENHLNSPLHF
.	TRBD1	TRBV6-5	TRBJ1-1	TGTGCCAGCAGTCCGGGGGACAGGGGGCAGCTCAAAGCTTTCTTT	CASSPGDRGQLKAFF
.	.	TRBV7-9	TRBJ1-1	TGTTCCAGCAGCCCGACAGTACAGAACACTGAAGCTTTCTTT	CSSSPTVQNTEAFF